These 17 T cell receptor beta chains were all obtained from the same sample, sequenced in a study of T cell repertoires in cytomegalovirus infection. Their recognized antigens are unknown. TCRdb used MiXCR to reprocess the reads, holding one entry per CDR3 protein. The sample holds approximately 110,000 distinct CDR3 sequences, under 55% seen once. This specimen consisted of CD8+ T cells from cultured PBMCs, obtained from culture after CMV antigen stimulation. Receptors originate from a human donor in good health (CMV status not recorded). Some clones in this sample may be carry-over from other donors' samples.

This rearrangement joins TRBV7-9 to TRBJ2-1; D is unresolved. Germline lookup yields CDR1 SEHNR and CDR2 FQNEAQ (reference sequence). V lost 1 base, J lost 10 bases, and 11 bases lay in between. The CDR3 runs to 13 residues. CDR3 DNA sequence: TGTGCCAGCAGCTTAGTCTCTTTAAACGAGCAGTTCTTC. As protein: CASSLVSLNEQFF.

V and J are TRBV2 and TRBJ2-7; no reliable D call. The V gene's germline CDR1 is SNHLY and CDR2 FYNNEI. Trimming left V 6 bases short and J 3 bases short, with 9 bases between. CDR3 size: 12 residues. The chain's CDR3 is CASRGTVYEQYF. The CDR3 coding sequence is TGTGCCAGCAGAGGAACCGTCTACGAGCAGTACTTC.

A few counts support this clonotype. The rearrangement uses TRBV12-3 or TRBV12-4 and TRBJ2-2; the D gene is possibly TRBD1 (6 bases). Trimming left V 3 bases short and J 3 bases short, with 14 bases between. There are 16 residues in the CDR3. CDR3 loop: CASSFSLNRDTGELFF. CDR3 bases: TGTGCCAGCAGTTTCAGTCTCAACAGGGACACCGGGGAGCTGTTTTTT.

This clonotype has more than one count but fewer than ten. The genes are TRBV29-1 and TRBJ1-5; the match to TRBD1 covers 9 bases. CDR1 and CDR2 from the germline V gene are SQVTM and ANQGSEA. V lost 2 bases to trimming and J lost 6 bases; unmatched junction nucleotides: 2. The CDR3 has 13 residues. CDR3 loop: CSVELDRGQPQHF. CDR3 bases: TGCAGCGTTGAACTGGACAGGGGTCAGCCCCAGCATTTT.

This clonotype was counted at least ten times. The V gene is TRBV7-2, the J gene TRBJ2-7; D uncertain. The CDR3 is made up of 16 amino acids. Per germline, CDR1 SGHTA and CDR2 FQGNSA. The V end was cut by 5 bases, the J end by 0 bases, with 17 bases between. For the CDR3, the DNA is TGTGCCAGCAGCGAGTGGGCTAGTTCTAGCTCCTACGAGCAGTACTTC. Its translation: CASSEWASSSSYEQYF.

This clonotype appeared a few times. This rearrangement joins TRBV7-8 to TRBJ1-1, with D perhaps TRBD1 (5 bases). The germline CDR1 and CDR2 sequences are SGHVS and FQNEAQ. This CDR3 has 13 residues. The V gene lost 3 bases and the J gene lost 3 bases, with 8 bases spanning the gap. The CDR3 coding sequence is TGTGCCAGCAGCTTGGGACCGGACACTGAAGCTTTCTTT. Protein product: CASSLGPDTEAFF.

This sequence joins TRBV10-3 and TRBJ2-1; 14 nucleotides agree with TRBD2. The CDR3 extends over 18 amino acids. V gave up 6 bases and J gave up 4 bases; unmatched junction bases: 11. The germline V gene has CDR1 ENHRY and CDR2 SYGVKD. CDR3 residues: CAIRGTSGGEPPYNEQFF. CDR3 sequence (DNA): TGTGCCATCAGGGGGACTAGCGGGGGCGAGCCGCCTTACAATGAGCAGTTCTTC.

V is TRBV5-4 and J is TRBJ2-1; TRBD1 matches at 8 bases. CDR1 is SGHNT and CDR2 is YYREEE in the germline V gene (reference sequence). The V segment lost 3 bases and the J segment 6 bases; nucleotides outside the gene matches: 11. CDR3 length: 16 residues. Here the CDR3 reads CASSSPLQGAANEQFF. CDR3 nucleotides: TGTGCCAGCAGCTCCCCCCTGCAGGGGGCGGCCAATGAGCAGTTCTTC.

This rearrangement joins TRBV12-3 or TRBV12-4 to TRBJ2-3, with TRBD1 matching over 9 bases. The CDR3 loop spans 14 amino acids. V lost 6 bases to trimming and J lost 8 bases; unmatched junction nucleotides: 9. CDR3 coding DNA: TGTGCCAGCAGGGGAGGACAGGGGTTGGGTACGCAGTATTTT. This sequence encodes CASRGGQGLGTQYF.

The J gene is TRBJ2-7, the V gene TRBV27; D may be TRBD1 (6 bases). The CDR3 length is 11 residues. Between the trimmed V and J ends, which lost 10 bases and 1 base, there was a span of 8 bases. The germline V gene encodes CDR1 MNHEY and CDR2 SMNVEV (reference sequence). CDR3 sequence (DNA): TGTGCCACCAGGGGTTCCTACGAGCAGTACTTC. Translating gives CATRGSYEQYF.

The table lists this clonotype with a count of one. This chain uses TRBV6-5 with TRBJ1-2; no firm D call. This CDR3 has 12 residues. V was pared by 5 bases and J by 4 bases, with 8 bases between. Germline V CDR1 and CDR2: MNHEY, SVGAGI. CDR3 DNA sequence: TGTGCCAGCAGTCAGGACCCCTATGGCTACACCTTC. It yields the protein CASSQDPYGYTF.

This clonotype was seen repeatedly, ten times or more. V and J are TRBV2 and TRBJ2-3, with 8 bases aligning to TRBD1. The CDR3 is made up of 15 amino acids. With V trimmed by 6 bases and J by 5 bases, 10 bases remained unmatched. CDR1 is SNHLY and CDR2 is FYNNEI in the germline V gene. The CDR3 bases are TGTGCCAGCAGCCCCGGGACAGGAGGGGGAGATACGCAGTATTTT. Residues: CASSPGTGGGDTQYF.

The V gene is TRBV7-6, the J gene TRBJ2-7, with 10 bases that match TRBD1. The CDR3 length is 15 residues. Unmatched junction bases numbered 4, after V lost 4 bases and J lost 1 base. Germline V lookup: CDR1 SGHVS, CDR2 FNYEAQ. CDR3 protein: CASSWGTGVSYEQYF. The CDR3 coding sequence is TGTGCCAGCAGCTGGGGGACAGGGGTATCCTACGAGCAGTACTTC.

This clonotype was seen a single time. The chain recombines TRBV19 with TRBJ1-2, with D maybe TRBD1 (5 bases). Germline values: CDR1 LNHDA, CDR2 SQIVND (reference sequence). The V and J ends lost 1 base and 8 bases respectively, with 11 bases between them. This CDR3 has 13 amino acids. The CDR3 nucleotides read TGTGCCAGTAGTATAGGACAGTTAGGAGGCTACACCTTC. Translation gives CASSIGQLGGYTF. Complete variable domain (other parts from reference TRBV19 and TRBJ1-2): DGGITQSPKYLFRKEGQNVTLSCEQNLNHDAMYWYRQDPGQGLRLIYYSQIVNDFQKGDIAEGYSVSREKKESFPLTVTSAQKNPTAFYLCASSIGQLGGYTFGSGTRLTVV.

The chain has TRBV19 and TRBJ2-1, with unresolved D. V was trimmed by 5 bases and J by 4 bases, leaving 6 bases between them. The CDR3 spans 12 residues. The germline V gene has CDR1 LNHDA and CDR2 SQIVND (reference sequence). DNA for the CDR3: TGTGCCAGTAGTCCCGTTTACAATGAGCAGTTCTTC. Protein product: CASSPVYNEQFF. The full variable domain, its missing parts supplied by reference TRBV19 and TRBJ2-1, is DGGITQSPKYLFRKEGQNVTLSCEQNLNHDAMYWYRQDPGQGLRLIYYSQIVNDFQKGDIAEGYSVSREKKESFPLTVTSAQKNPTAFYLCASSPVYNEQFFGPGTRLTVL.

V is TRBV24-1 and J is TRBJ1-2, with no clear D. This CDR3 spans 13 amino acids. V was clipped by 2 bases and J by 10 bases, with 13 bases between them. Germline V lookup: CDR1 KGHDR, CDR2 SFDVKD. This CDR3 is CATSDWAGRVYTF. The DNA for the CDR3 is TGTGCCACCAGTGATTGGGCAGGAAGGGTCTACACCTTC.

V and J are TRBV19 and TRBJ2-7; D is perhaps TRBD1 (6 bases). The CDR3 sequence is 15 residues long. In germline, CDR1 is LNHDA, CDR2 SQIVND (reference sequence). V gave up 6 bases and J gave up 0 bases, with 15 bases separating them. CDR3 in DNA: TGTGCCAGTAGGCCAACAGGGACCTACTCCTACGAGCAGTACTTC. Translation gives CASRPTGTYSYEQYF.